This T cell receptor (beta chain) was obtained from a study of T cells expressing NK-cell markers. Per the germline V gene, CDR1 is SQVTM and CDR2 is ANQGSEA. CDR3 length: 12 amino acids. TCRdb re-called the 5' RACE reads and catalogs CDR3 proteins one per entry, DNA excluded. Recorded for this sample: roughly 430,000 distinct CDR3 sequences. The chain links TRBV29-1 to TRBJ2-5. The origin of this receptor is a woman between 18 and 70 years old in good health. The sample comprised blood T cells: a sorted CD56 or NKG2C T cell subset, CD4+ or CD8+ T cells, or bulk PBMC T cells (not recorded which). CDR3 loop: CSVSQSQETQYF.